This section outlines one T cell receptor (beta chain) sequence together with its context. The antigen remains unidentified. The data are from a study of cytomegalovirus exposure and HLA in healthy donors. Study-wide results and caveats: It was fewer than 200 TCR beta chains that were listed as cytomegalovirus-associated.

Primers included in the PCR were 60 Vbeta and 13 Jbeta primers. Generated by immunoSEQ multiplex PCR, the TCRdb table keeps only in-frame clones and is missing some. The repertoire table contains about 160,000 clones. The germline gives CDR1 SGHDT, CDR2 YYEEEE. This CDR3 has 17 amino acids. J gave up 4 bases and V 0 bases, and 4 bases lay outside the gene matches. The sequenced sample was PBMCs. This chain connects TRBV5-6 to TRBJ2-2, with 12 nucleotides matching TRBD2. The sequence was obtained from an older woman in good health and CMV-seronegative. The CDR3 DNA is TGTGCCAGCAGCTTGGGGCGACTAGCGGGAGTCACCGGGGAGCTGTTTTTT. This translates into CASSLGRLAGVTGELFF. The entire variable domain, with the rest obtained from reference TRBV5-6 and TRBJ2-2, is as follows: DAGVTQSPTHLIKTRGQQVTLRCSPKSGHDTVSWYQQALGQGPQFIFQYYEEEERQRGNFPDRFSGHQFPNYSSELNVNALLLGDSALYLCASSLGRLAGVTGELFFGEGSRLTVL.